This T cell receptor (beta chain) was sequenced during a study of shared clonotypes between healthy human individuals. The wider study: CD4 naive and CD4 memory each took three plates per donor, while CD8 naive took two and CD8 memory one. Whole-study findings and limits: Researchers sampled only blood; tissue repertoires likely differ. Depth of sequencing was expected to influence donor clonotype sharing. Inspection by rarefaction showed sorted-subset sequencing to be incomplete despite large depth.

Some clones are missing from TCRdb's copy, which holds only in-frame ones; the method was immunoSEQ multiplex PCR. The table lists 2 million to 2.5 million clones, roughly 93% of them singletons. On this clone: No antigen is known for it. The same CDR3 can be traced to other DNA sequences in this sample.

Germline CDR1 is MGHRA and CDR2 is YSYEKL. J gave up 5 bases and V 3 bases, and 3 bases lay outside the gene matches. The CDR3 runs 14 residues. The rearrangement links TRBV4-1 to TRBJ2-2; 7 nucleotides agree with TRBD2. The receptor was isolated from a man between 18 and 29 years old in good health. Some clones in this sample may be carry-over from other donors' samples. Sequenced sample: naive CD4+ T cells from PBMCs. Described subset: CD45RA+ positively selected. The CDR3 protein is CASSQPGGTGELFF. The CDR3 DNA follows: TGCGCCAGCAGCCAGCCCGGGGGGACCGGGGAGCTGTTTTTT.